The clone carrying this T cell receptor beta chain was recorded once. Its cognate antigen is unknown. Naive CD8 cells lacked CD45RO, underwent positive selection for CCR7 and left out terminally differentiated effector memory CD45RA+ cells. As originally analysed: ImmunoSEQ output lacked quality scores and full-length reads, limiting matched filtering. Only in-frame clones appear in the TCRdb table, and some are missing; sequencing was by immunoSEQ multiplex PCR. Clone size and V and J calls were adopted from that table, with D and trimming inferred from the DNA. The sample consists of hundreds of thousands of clones, roughly 95% of them appearing once. The data derive from a study of shared clonotypes between healthy human individuals. Study-level points and caveats: Against clonotypes common to all four donors, non-shared ones had lower generation probabilities.

This sequence originates from a woman aged 25-40 years in good health. The sample comprised naive CD8+ T cells sorted from blood.

CDR3 protein: CASFLGDRGPDTGELFF. CDR3 bases: TGTGCCAGTTTTCTTGGGGACAGGGGGCCAGACACCGGGGAGCTGTTTTTT. The rearrangement joins TRBV28 to TRBJ2-2, with 12 bases fitting TRBD1. Losses at the gene ends were 9 bases for V and 3 bases for J; bases not matched to a gene: 11. CDR3 length: 17 amino acids. CDR1 is MDHEN, CDR2 SYDVKM, per germline.